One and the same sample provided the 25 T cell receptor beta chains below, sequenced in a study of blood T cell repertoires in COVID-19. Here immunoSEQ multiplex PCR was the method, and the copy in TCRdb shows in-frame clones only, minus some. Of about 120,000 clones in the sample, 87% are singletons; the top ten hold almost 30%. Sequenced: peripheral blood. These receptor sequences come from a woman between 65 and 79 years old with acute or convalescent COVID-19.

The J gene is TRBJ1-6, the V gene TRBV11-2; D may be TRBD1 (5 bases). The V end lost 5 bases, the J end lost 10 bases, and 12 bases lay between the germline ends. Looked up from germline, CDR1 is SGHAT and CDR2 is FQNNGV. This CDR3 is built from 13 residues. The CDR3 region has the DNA TGTGCCAGCAGCCGTTCAGGGTTATCACCCCTCCACTTT. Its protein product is CASSRSGLSPLHF.

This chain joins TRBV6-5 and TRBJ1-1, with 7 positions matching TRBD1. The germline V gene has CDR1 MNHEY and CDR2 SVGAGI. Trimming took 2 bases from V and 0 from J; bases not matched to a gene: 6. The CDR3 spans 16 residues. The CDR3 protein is CASSYGTVHMNTEAFF. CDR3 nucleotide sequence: TGTGCCAGCAGTTACGGGACAGTTCATATGAACACTGAAGCTTTCTTT.

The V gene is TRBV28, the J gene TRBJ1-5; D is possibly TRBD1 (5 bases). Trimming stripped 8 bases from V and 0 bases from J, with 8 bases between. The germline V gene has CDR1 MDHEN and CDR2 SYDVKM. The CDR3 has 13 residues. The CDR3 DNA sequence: TGTGCCAGCGGCAGGGATAGCAATCAGCCCCAGCATTTT. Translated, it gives CASGRDSNQPQHF.

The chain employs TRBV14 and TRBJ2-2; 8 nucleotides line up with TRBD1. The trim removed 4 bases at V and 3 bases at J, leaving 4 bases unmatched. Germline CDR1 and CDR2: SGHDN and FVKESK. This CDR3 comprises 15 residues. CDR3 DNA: TGTGCCAGCAGCCCTATGGACAGGGACACCGGGGAGCTGTTTTTT. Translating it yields CASSPMDRDTGELFF.

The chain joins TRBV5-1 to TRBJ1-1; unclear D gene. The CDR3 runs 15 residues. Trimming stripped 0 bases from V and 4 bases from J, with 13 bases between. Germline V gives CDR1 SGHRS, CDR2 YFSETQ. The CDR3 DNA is TGCGCCAGCAGCTTGGAGACGGGAGGATCCACTGAAGCTTTCTTT. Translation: CASSLETGGSTEAFF.

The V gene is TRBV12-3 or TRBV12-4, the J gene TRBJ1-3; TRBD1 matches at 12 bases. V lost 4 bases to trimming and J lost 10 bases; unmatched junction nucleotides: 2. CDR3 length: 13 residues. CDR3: CASSWGQGATIYF. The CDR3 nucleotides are TGTGCCAGCAGTTGGGGACAGGGGGCAACCATATATTTT.

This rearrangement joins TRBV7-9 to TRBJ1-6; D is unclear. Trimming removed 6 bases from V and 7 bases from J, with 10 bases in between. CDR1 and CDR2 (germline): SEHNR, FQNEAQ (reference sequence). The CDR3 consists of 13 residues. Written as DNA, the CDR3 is TGTGCCAGCAGTAGAAGGGAGAATTCACCCCTCCACTTT. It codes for CASSRRENSPLHF.

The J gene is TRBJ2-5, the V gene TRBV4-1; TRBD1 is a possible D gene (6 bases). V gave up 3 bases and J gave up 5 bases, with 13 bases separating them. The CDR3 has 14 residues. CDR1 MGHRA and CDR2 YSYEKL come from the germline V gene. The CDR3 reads CASSQPWGPETQYF. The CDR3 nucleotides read TGCGCCAGCAGCCAGCCGTGGGGGCCGGAGACCCAGTACTTC.

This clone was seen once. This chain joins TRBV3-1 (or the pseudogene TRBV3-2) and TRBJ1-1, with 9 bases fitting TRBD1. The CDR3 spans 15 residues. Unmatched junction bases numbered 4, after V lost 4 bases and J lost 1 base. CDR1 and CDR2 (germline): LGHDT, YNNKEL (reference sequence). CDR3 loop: CASSRAGQGNTEAFF. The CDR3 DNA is TGTGCCAGCAGCCGAGCGGGACAGGGGAACACTGAAGCTTTCTTT.

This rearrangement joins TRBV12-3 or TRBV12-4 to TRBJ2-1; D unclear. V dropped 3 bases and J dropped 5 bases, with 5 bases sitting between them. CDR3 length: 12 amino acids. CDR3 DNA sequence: TGTGCCAGCAGTTTGAGTCACAATGAGCAGTTCTTC. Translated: CASSLSHNEQFF.

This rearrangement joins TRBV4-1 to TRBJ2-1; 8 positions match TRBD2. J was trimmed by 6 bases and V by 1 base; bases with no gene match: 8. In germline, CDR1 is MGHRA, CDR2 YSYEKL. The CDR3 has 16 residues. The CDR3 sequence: CASSQVGAGGGNEQFF. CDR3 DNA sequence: TGCGCCAGCAGCCAAGTGGGGGCGGGGGGAGGCAATGAGCAGTTCTTC.

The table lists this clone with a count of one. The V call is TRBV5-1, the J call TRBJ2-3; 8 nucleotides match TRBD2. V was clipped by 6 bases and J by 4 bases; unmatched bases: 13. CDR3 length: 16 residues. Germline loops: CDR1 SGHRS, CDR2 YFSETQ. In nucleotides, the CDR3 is TGCGCCAGCATGGACGGGGGGGCCCCCCGTGCAGATACGCAGTATTTT. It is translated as CASMDGGAPRADTQYF. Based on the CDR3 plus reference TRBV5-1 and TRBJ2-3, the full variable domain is KAGVTQTPRYLIKTRGQQVTLSCSPISGHRSVSWYQQTPGQGLQFLFEYFSETQRNKGNFPGRFSGRQFSNSRSEMNVSTLELGDSALYLCASMDGGAPRADTQYFGPGTRLTVL.

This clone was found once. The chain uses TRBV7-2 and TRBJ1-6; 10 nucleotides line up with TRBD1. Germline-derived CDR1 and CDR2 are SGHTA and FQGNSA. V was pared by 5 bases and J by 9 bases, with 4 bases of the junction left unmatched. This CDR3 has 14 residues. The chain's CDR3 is CASSPGTGASPLHF. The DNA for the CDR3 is TGTGCCAGCAGCCCCGGGACAGGGGCTTCACCCCTCCACTTT. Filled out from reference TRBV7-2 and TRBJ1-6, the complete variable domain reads GAGVSQSPSNKVTEKGKDVELRCDPISGHTALYWYRQSLGQGLEFLIYFQGNSAPDKSGLPSDRFSAERTGGSVSTLTIQRTQQEDSAVYLCASSPGTGASPLHFGNGTRLTVT.

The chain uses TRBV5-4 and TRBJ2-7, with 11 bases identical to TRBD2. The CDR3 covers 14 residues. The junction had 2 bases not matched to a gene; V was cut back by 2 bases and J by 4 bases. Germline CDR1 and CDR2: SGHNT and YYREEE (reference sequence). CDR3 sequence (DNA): TGTGCCAGCAGCTTTAGCGGGGGGGCTTACGAGCAGTACTTC. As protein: CASSFSGGAYEQYF.

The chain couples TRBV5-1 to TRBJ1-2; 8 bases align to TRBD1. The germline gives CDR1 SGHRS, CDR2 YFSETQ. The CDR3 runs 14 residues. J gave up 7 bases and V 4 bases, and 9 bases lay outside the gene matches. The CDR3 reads CASSPPGQGAGYTF. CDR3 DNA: TGCGCCAGCAGCCCACCCGGACAGGGAGCTGGCTACACCTTC.

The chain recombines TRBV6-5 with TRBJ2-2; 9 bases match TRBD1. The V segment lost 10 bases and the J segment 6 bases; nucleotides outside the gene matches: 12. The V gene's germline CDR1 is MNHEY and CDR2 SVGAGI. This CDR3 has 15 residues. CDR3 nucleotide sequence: TGTGCCACGATACCGGGACAGGGTACGGCCGGGGAGCTGTTTTTT. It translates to CATIPGQGTAGELFF.

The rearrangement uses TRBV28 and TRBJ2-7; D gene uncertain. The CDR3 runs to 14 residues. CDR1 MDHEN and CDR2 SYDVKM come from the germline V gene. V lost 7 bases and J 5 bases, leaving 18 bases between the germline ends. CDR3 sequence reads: CASTSRSGLNEQYF. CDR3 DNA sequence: TGTGCCAGCACCTCTCGGTCGGGTCTCAACGAGCAGTACTTC.

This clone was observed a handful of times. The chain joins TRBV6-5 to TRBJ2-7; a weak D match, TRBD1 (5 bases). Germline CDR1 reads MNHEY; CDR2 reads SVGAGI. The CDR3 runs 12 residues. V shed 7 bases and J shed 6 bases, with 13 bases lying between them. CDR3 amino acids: CASKPWQGEQYF. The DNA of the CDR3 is TGTGCCAGCAAACCGTGGCAGGGCGAGCAGTACTTC.

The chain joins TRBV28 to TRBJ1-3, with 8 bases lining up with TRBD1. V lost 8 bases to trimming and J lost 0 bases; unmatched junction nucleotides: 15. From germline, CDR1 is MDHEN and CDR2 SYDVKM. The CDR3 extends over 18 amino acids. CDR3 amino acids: CASHGSGGTGASGNTIYF. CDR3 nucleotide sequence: TGTGCCAGCCATGGGTCAGGGGGCACAGGGGCCTCTGGAAACACCATATATTTT. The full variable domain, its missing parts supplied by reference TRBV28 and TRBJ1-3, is DVKVTQSSRYLVKRTGEKVFLECVQDMDHENMFWYRQDPGLGLRLIYFSYDVKMKEKGDIPEGYSVSREKKERFSLILESASTNQTSMYLCASHGSGGTGASGNTIYFGEGSWLTVV.

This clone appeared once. CDR3 amino acids: CASSMTLNYGYTF. DNA of the CDR3: TGTGCCAGTAGTATGACACTGAACTATGGCTACACCTTC. V is TRBV19 and J is TRBJ1-2; D is ambiguous. The CDR3 consists of 13 residues. The V gene lost 3 bases and the J gene lost 2 bases, with 7 bases spanning the gap. CDR1 is LNHDA and CDR2 is SQIVND in the germline V gene (reference sequence).

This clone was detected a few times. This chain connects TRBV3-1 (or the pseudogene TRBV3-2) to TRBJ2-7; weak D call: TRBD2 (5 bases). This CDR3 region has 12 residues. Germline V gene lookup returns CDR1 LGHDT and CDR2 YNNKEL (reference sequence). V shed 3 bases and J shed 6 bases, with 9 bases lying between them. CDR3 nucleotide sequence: TGTGCCAGCAGCCACTCCGCGGGCGAGCAGTACTTC. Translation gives CASSHSAGEQYF.

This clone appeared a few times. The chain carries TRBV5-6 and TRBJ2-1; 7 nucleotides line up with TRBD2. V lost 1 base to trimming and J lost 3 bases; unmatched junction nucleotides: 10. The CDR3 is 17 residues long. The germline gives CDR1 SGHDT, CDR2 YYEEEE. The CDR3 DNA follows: TGTGCCAGCAGCTTGTTGGGTGGGGGGGACTTCTACAATGAGCAGTTCTTC. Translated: CASSLLGGGDFYNEQFF.

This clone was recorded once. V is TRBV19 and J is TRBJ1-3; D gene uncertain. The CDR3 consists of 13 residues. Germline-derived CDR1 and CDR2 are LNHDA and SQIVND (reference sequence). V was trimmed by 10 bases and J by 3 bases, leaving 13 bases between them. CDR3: CATRRVLGNTIYF. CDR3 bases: TGTGCCACCAGACGGGTCCTTGGAAACACCATATATTTT.

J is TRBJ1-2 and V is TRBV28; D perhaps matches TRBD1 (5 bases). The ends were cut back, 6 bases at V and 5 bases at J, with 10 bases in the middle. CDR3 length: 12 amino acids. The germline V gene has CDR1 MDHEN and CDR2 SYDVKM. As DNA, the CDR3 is TGTGCCAGCAGAAATACAGGTTATGGCTACACCTTC. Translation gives CASRNTGYGYTF.

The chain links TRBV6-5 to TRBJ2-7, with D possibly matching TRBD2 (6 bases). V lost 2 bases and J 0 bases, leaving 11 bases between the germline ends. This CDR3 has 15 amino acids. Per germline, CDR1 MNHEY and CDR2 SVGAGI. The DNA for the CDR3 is TGTGCCAGCAGTTACGGCGGGGACCCCTCCTACGAGCAGTACTTC. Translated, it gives CASSYGGDPSYEQYF.